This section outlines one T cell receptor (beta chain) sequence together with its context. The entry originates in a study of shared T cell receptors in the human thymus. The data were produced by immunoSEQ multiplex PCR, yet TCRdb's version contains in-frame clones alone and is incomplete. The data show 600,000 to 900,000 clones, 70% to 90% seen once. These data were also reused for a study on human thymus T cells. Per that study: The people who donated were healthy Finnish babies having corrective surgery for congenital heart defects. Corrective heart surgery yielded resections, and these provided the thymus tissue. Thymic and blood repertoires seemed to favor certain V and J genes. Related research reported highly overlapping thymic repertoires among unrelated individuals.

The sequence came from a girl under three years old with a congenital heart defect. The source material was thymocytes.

The DNA for the CDR3 is TGTGCCAGCAGTTTTACAGCGGGCACTGAAGCTTTCTTT. Encoded protein: CASSFTAGTEAFF. This sequence joins TRBV14 and TRBJ1-1; D ambiguous. The CDR3 runs 13 residues. Per the germline V gene, CDR1 is SGHDN and CDR2 is FVKESK. Trimming removed 6 bases from V and 4 bases from J, with 12 bases in between.